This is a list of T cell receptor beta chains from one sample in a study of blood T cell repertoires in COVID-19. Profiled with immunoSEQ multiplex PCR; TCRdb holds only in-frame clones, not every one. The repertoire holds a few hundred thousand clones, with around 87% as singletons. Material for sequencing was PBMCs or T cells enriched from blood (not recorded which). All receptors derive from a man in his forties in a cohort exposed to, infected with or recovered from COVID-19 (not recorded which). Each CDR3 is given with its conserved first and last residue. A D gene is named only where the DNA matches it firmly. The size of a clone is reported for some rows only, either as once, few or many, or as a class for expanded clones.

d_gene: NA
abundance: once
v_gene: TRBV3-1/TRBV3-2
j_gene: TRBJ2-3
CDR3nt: TGTGCCAGCAGCCAAGGATTAGGCCGGGGTGGTACGCAGTATTTT
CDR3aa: CASSQGLGRGGTQYF

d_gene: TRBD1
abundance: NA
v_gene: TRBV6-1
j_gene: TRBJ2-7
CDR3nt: TGTGCCAGCAGTGAAAGTTTTAAAGGGATGCGACAGGGGGGCTACGAGCAGTACTTC
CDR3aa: CASSESFKGMRQGGYEQYF

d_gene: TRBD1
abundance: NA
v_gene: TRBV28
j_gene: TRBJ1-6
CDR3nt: TGTGCCAGCACCCCCACCAGGGGGAATAGTAATTCACCCCTCCACTTT
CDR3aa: CASTPTRGNSNSPLHF

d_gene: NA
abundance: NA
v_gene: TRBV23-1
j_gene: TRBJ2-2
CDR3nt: TGCGCCAGCAGGACCGCGGAGTCTACCGGGGAGCTGTTTTTT
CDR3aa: CASRTAESTGELFF

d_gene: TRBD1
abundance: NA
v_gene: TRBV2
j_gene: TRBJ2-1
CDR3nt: TGTGCCAGCAGTGTTGACAGGGGGATCAATGAGCAGTTCTTC
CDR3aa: CASSVDRGINEQFF

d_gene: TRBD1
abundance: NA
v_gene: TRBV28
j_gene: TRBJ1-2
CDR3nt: TGTGCCAGCAGTTTGCTCGGGACAGGGGTTGGTGGCTACACCTTC
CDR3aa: CASSLLGTGVGGYTF

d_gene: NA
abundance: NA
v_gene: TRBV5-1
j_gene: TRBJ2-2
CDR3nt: TGCGCCAGCGTCGGCAGGGGGAACACCGGGGAGCTGTTTTTT
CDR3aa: CASVGRGNTGELFF

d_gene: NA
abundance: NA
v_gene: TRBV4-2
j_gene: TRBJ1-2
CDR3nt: TGTGCCAGCAGCCAAACAGAGAACTATGGCTACACCTTC
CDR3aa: CASSQTENYGYTF

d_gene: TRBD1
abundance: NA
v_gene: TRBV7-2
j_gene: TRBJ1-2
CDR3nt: TGTGCCAGCAGCTTAGAGCCGGGACAGGGGGTTAAGCGCTATGGCTACACCTTC
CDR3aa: CASSLEPGQGVKRYGYTF

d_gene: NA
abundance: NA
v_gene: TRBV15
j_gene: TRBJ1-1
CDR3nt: TGTGCCACCAGGGGGGCTGGCGACACTGAAGCTTTCTTT
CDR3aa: CATRGAGDTEAFF

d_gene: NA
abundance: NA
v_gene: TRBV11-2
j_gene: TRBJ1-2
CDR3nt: TGTGCCAGCAGCCATGCCGGGGTAGAGGGCTATGGCTACACCTTC
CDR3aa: CASSHAGVEGYGYTF

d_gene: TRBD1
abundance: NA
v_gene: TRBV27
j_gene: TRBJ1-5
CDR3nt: TGTGCCAGCAGTTTAATGGGTGCTGGACAGGGTCGGAATAGCAATCAGCCCCAGCATTTT
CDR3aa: CASSLMGAGQGRNSNQPQHF

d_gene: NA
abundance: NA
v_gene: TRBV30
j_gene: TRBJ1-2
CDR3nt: TGTGCCTGGAGTTTGCGCTTGAACTATGGCTACACCTTC
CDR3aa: CAWSLRLNYGYTF

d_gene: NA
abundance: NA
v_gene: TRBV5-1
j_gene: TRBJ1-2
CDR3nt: TGCGCCAGCAGCTTTAGTTGGGACAATTCTAACTATGGCTACACCTTC
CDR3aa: CASSFSWDNSNYGYTF

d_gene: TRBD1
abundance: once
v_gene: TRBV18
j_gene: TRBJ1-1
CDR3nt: TGTGCCAGCTCACCACGGCAGCTCGGGCAGGGGGACGCTGAAGCTTTCTTT
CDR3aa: CASSPRQLGQGDAEAFF

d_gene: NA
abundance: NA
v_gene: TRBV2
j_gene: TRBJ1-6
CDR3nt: TGTGCCAGCAGTGATGCGCAATCACCCCTCCACTTT
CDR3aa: CASSDAQSPLHF

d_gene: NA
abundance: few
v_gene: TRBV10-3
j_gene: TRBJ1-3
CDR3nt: TGTGCCATCAGTGGAAAAAGAGTGAAGGGGTCCGGAAACACCATATATTTT
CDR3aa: CAISGKRVKGSGNTIYF

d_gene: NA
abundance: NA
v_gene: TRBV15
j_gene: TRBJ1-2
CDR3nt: TGTGCCACCAGCAGAGATCAGCGTTATGGCTACACCTTC
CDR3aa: CATSRDQRYGYTF

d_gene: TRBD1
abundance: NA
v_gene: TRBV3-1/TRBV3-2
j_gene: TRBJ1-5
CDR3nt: TGTGCCAGCAGCCGGGACAGGGTAGACAATCAGCCCCAGCATTTT
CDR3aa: CASSRDRVDNQPQHF

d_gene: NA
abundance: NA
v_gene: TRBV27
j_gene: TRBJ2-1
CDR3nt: TGTGCCAGCAACCGGGAGTATGGTGAGCAGTTCTTC
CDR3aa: CASNREYGEQFF

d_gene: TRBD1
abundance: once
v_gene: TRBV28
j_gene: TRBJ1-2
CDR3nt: TGTGCCAGCAGTTTAATCGGACAGGGATATGGCTACACCTTC
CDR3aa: CASSLIGQGYGYTF

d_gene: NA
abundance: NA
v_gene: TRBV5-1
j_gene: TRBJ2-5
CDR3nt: TGCGCCAGCAGCTTGGGCGGGGAAGAGACCCAGTACTTC
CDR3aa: CASSLGGEETQYF

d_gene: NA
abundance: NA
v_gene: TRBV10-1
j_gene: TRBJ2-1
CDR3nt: TGCGCCAGCAGCCCCCGAGGGAACAACAATGAGCAGTTCTTC
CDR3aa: CASSPRGNNNEQFF

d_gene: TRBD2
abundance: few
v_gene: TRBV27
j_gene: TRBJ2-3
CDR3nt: TGTGCCAGCGGTCTAGCGGGAGAGAGTGTGAATACGCAGTATTTT
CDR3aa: CASGLAGESVNTQYF

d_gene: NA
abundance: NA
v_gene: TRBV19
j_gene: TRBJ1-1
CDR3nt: TGTGCCAGTAGACGACAGGACAACATGAACACTGAAGCTTTCTTT
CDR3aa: CASRRQDNMNTEAFF

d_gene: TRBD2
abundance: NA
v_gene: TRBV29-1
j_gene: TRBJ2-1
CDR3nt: TGCAGCTTAACATACCGGGACTACTACAATGAGCAGTTCTTC
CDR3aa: CSLTYRDYYNEQFF

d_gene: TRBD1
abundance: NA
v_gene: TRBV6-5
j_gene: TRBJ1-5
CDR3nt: TGTGCCAGCAGCGGGGACAGGGGCCTTAATCAGCCCCAGCATTTT
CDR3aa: CASSGDRGLNQPQHF

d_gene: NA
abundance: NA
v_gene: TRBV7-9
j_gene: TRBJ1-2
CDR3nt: TGTGCCAGCAGCTTAGAGGGCGGGCCCTATGGCTACACCTTC
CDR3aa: CASSLEGGPYGYTF

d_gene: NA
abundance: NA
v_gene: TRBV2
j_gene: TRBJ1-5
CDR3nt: TGTGCCAGCAGCGCAGCCCCGACCGGGACATCGGGACAGCCCCAGCATTTT
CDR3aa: CASSAAPTGTSGQPQHF

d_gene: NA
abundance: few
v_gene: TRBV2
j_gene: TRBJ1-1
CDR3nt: TGTGCCAGCAGTGAACGGGGAAGGGACACTGAAGCTTTCTTT
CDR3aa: CASSERGRDTEAFF

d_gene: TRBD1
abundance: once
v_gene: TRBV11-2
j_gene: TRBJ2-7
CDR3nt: TGTGCCAGCAGCTTCGGGACAGGGGTAAACGAGCAGTACTTC
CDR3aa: CASSFGTGVNEQYF

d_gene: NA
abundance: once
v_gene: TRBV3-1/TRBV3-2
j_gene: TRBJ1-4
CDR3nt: TGTGCCAGCAGCCAGCGCAGGGATGAAAAACTGTTTTTT
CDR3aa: CASSQRRDEKLFF

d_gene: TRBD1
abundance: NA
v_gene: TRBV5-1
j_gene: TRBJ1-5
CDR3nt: TGCGCCAGCAGCCCGACCCCCGGACAGGCCAATCAGCCCCAGCATTTT
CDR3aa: CASSPTPGQANQPQHF

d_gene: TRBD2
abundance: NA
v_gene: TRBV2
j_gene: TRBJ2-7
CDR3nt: TGTGCCAGCCTTCTATCCCCGGGACTAGCGGGAGTCGAGCAGTACTTC
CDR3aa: CASLLSPGLAGVEQYF

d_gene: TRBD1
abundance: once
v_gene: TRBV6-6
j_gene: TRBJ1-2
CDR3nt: TGTGCCAGCAATCACCGGGACAGGGGGGTGGGCTACACCTTC
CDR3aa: CASNHRDRGVGYTF

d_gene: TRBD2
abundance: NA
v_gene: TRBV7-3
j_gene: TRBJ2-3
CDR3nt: TGTGCCACTCCCCGGACTAGCGGGAGGTCAGATACGCAGTATTTT
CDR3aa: CATPRTSGRSDTQYF

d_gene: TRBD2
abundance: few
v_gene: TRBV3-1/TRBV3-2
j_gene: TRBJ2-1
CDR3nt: TGTGCCAGCAGCGGAACGCAGGGACTAGCGGGCCTCAATGAGCAGTTCTTC
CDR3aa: CASSGTQGLAGLNEQFF

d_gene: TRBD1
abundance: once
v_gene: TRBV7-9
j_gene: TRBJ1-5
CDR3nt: TGTGCCAGCAGCACCGGGACAGGGATAGGGCAGCCCCAGCATTTT
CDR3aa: CASSTGTGIGQPQHF

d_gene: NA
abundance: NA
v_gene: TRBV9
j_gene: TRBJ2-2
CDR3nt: TGTGCCAGCAGCCCAATCTCTACCACCGGGGAGCTGTTTTTT
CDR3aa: CASSPISTTGELFF

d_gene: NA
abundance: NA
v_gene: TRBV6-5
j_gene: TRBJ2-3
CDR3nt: TGTGCCAGCAGACGAGGACACCCCACAGATACGCAGTATTTT
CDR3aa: CASRRGHPTDTQYF

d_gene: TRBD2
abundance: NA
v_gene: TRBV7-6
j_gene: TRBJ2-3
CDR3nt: TGTGCCAGCAGCCAAGGGTTACTAGCGGGAGGTCCGATCACAGATACGCAGTATTTT
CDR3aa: CASSQGLLAGGPITDTQYF

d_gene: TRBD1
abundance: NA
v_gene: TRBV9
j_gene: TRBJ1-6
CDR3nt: TGTGCCAGCAGCGTAACAGGGGAACCCTATAATTCACCCCTCCACTTT
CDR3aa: CASSVTGEPYNSPLHF

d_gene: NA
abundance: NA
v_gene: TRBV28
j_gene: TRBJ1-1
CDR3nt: TGTGCCAGCAGTTTAGGGGGTAGGGGAGGCACTGAAGCTTTCTTT
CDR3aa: CASSLGGRGGTEAFF

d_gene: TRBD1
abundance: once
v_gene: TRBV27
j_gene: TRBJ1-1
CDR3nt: TGTGCCAGCAGGGAGACAGGGTGGGGGACTGAAGCTTTCTTT
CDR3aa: CASRETGWGTEAFF

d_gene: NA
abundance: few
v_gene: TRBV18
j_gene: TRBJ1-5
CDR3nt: TGTGCCAGCTCTCGGTCAAGGGGGACGATCCAGCCCCAGCATTTT
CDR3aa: CASSRSRGTIQPQHF

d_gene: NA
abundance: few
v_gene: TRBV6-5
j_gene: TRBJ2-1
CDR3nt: TGTGCCAGCAGCCGGGGGTTCTCCTACAATGAGCAGTTCTTC
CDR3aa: CASSRGFSYNEQFF

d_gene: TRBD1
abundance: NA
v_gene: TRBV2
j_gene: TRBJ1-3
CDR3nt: TGTGCCAGCAGCCGGGGACAGGGAAATGGAAACACCATATATTTT
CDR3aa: CASSRGQGNGNTIYF

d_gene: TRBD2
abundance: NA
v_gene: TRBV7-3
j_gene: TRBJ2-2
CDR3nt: TGTGCCAGCAGCCGAGACGGGACTAGCGGAGAGACCGGGGAGCTGTTTTTT
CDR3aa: CASSRDGTSGETGELFF

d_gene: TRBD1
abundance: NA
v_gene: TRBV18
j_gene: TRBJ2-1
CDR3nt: TGTGCCAGCTCACCTTCCCCCGGGACAGTTTGGGATGAGCAGTTCTTC
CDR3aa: CASSPSPGTVWDEQFF

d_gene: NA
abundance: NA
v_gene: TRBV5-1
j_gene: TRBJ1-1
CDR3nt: TGCGCCAGCAGCCTTCAGGGTACTGGAGAAGCTTTCTTT
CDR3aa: CASSLQGTGEAFF

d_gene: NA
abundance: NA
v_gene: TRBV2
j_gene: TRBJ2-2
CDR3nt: TGTGCCAGCACCTCAATACCGGGACTCCAGAGTCGCACCGGGGAGCTGTTTTTT
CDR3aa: CASTSIPGLQSRTGELFF

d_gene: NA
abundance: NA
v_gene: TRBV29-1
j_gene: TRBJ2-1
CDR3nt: TGCAGCGTTTCGGGTACTAGGGAGCAGTTCTTC
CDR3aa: CSVSGTREQFF

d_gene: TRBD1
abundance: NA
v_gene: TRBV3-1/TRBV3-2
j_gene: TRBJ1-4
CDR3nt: TGTGCCAGCAGACTCGGGACAGACAATGAAAAACTGTTTTTT
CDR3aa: CASRLGTDNEKLFF

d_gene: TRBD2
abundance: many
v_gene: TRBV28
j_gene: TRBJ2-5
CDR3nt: TGTGCCACCTATTTACCTAGCGGGAGGTACCAAGAGACCCAGTACTTC
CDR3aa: CATYLPSGRYQETQYF